The rows below give T cell receptor beta chains drawn from one sample of a study of cytomegalovirus exposure and HLA in healthy donors. The data were produced by immunoSEQ multiplex PCR, yet TCRdb's version contains in-frame clones alone and is incomplete. The sample lists roughly 57,000 clones; 93% were seen once. The sequenced material came from PBMCs. The receptor set was obtained from a woman between 18 and 30 years old in good health and CMV-seropositive. Both conserved end residues are part of each CDR3. The D gene is left open where the match is weak. Size values are once, few and many counts, or a class for expanded clones, and some rows have none.

NA	TRBJ2-1	TRBV9	NA	TGTGCCAGCAGCGCCCAGGGTGCGGGGGCTAATAACGAGCAGTTCTTC	CASSAQGAGANNEQFF
NA	TRBJ2-7	TRBV4-1	NA	TGCGCCAGCAGCCCCGTAGGGGGGGACGAGCAGTACTTC	CASSPVGGDEQYF
TRBD1	TRBJ2-3	TRBV6-5	NA	TGTACCGATTACCGGGACAGGCGGTTCACAGATACGCAGTATTTT	CTDYRDRRFTDTQYF
TRBD2	TRBJ2-2	TRBV29-1	NA	TGCAGCGTTGAAGATCGCCTAGCGGGGGCAAACACCGGGGAGCTGTTTTTT	CSVEDRLAGANTGELFF
NA	TRBJ2-3	TRBV11-2	NA	TGTGCCAGCAGCTTAGTCTCTGAGGGTACGCAGTATTTT	CASSLVSEGTQYF
TRBD1	TRBJ1-5	TRBV7-9	NA	TGTGCCAGCAGCTTAGAGGGGGCTAGCAATCAGCCCCAGCATTTT	CASSLEGASNQPQHF
NA	TRBJ1-1	TRBV7-9	NA	TGTGCCAGCAGCCCGAGGTCTGAAGCTTTCTTT	CASSPRSEAFF
NA	TRBJ2-7	TRBV29-1	NA	TGCAGCGTTGACGAACCCAGATTACACTACTACTACGAGCAGTACTTC	CSVDEPRLHYYYEQYF
NA	TRBJ2-3	TRBV7-9	NA	TGTGCCAGCAGCACTTCGGATACGCAGTATTTT	CASSTSDTQYF
TRBD1	TRBJ1-6	TRBV7-8	once	TGTGCCAGCAGCAAGAGACCGGGACAGATTAAACCAAATAATTCACCCCTCCACTTT	CASSKRPGQIKPNNSPLHF
NA	TRBJ2-7	TRBV5-1	NA	TGCGCCAGCAGCTTGGGGAGCGACGAGCAGTACTTC	CASSLGSDEQYF
NA	TRBJ1-2	TRBV7-2	NA	TGTGCCAGCAGCTCGGACAGAACTAACTATGGCTACACCTTC	CASSSDRTNYGYTF
NA	TRBJ2-4	TRBV7-9	NA	TGTGCCAGCAGCCCCGGGTCAGCCAAAAACATTCAGTACTTC	CASSPGSAKNIQYF
NA	TRBJ2-5	TRBV7-9	NA	TGTGCCACCCTGGGGGCGGAAGAGACCCAGTACTTC	CATLGAEETQYF
NA	TRBJ1-4	TRBV7-2	once	TGTGCCAGCAGCTTAGCCGGGACAATGGATAATGAAAAACTGTTTTTT	CASSLAGTMDNEKLFF
TRBD1	TRBJ1-2	TRBV7-8	NA	TGTGCCAGCAGCTCCCGGGACAGGGGGTTTGGCTACACCTTC	CASSSRDRGFGYTF
NA	TRBJ1-5	TRBV4-1	NA	TGCGCCAGCAGCCTCAGCAAATCGACAGGCTATCAGCCCCAGCATTTT	CASSLSKSTGYQPQHF
TRBD1	TRBJ2-5	TRBV18	NA	TGTGCCAGCTCACCGATGGACAGGGGCAGAGAGACCCAGTACTTC	CASSPMDRGRETQYF
TRBD1	TRBJ2-7	TRBV18	once	TGTGCCAGCTCAGCCCGGGACAGCTCCTACGAGCAGTACTTC	CASSARDSSYEQYF
TRBD2	TRBJ2-1	TRBV27	NA	TGTGCCAGCAGTTCTTTGGGGGGGGCCTACAATGAGCAGTTCTTC	CASSSLGGAYNEQFF
NA	TRBJ2-1	TRBV5-1	NA	TGCGCCAGCGGAACCGGGTTCCCAGACCCCAATGAGCAGTTCTTC	CASGTGFPDPNEQFF
NA	TRBJ1-3	TRBV5-6	NA	TGTGCCAGCACCATCGGAAACACCATATATTTT	CASTIGNTIYF